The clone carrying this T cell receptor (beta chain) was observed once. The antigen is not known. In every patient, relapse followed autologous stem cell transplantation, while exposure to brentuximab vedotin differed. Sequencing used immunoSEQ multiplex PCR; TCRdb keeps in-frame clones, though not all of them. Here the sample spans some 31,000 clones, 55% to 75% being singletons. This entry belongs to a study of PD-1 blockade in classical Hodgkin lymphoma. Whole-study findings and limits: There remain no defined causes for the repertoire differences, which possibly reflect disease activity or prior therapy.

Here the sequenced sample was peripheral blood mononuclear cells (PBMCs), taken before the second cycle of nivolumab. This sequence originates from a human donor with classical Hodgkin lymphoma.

The CDR3 nucleotides read TGTGCCAGCAGCTCCGGACCCCGGGGCTACGAGCAGTACTTC. This codes for CASSSGPRGYEQYF. This chain uses TRBV11-2 with TRBJ2-5; TRBD2 might be the D (5 bases). The end of the DNA aligns better with TRBJ2-7, so the J call may be wrong. The CDR3 loop spans 14 amino acids. CDR1 and CDR2 (germline): SGHAT, FQNNGV.